A selection of T cell receptor beta chains follows, all from one sample in a study of cytomegalovirus exposure and HLA in healthy donors. The table came from immunoSEQ multiplex PCR; TCRdb's copy has only in-frame clones and leaves some out. The data contain tens of thousands of clones, 75% to 95% of them singletons. The sequenced sample consisted of PBMCs. All receptors derive from a man aged 18 to 35 in good health and CMV-seronegative. Each CDR3 is given with its conserved first and last residue. The D gene is left open where the match is weak. Some rows mark clone size as missing; the rest say once, few, many or name a class of expanded clone.

j_gene: TRBJ1-5
v_gene: TRBV5-8
d_gene: .
len: 14
abundance: few
CDR3nt: TGTGCCAGCAGCTTCCGGGACTTCGGGCAGCCCCAGCATTTT
CDR3aa: CASSFRDFGQPQHF

j_gene: TRBJ2-3
v_gene: TRBV2
d_gene: .
len: 15
abundance: .
CDR3nt: TGTGCCAGCAGGGCCCGGGACACCTCCGGAGATACGCAGTATTTT
CDR3aa: CASRARDTSGDTQYF

j_gene: TRBJ2-2
v_gene: TRBV7-9
d_gene: TRBD1
len: 15
abundance: .
CDR3nt: TGTGCCAGCACATTGGGACAGGTGAACACCGGGGAGCTGTTTTTT
CDR3aa: CASTLGQVNTGELFF

j_gene: TRBJ2-1
v_gene: TRBV5-1
d_gene: TRBD1
len: 13
abundance: .
CDR3nt: TGCGCCAGTTGGGACAGGGTTGTCAATGAGCAGTTCTTC
CDR3aa: CASWDRVVNEQFF

j_gene: TRBJ2-6
v_gene: TRBV29-1
d_gene: .
len: 14
abundance: .
CDR3nt: TGCAGCGTTGCCAGGGGAACTGGGGCCAACGTCCTGACTTTC
CDR3aa: CSVARGTGANVLTF

j_gene: TRBJ2-7
v_gene: TRBV19
d_gene: TRBD1
len: 14
abundance: .
CDR3nt: TGTGCCAGTAGTCCCGGGACAGGGCCCTACGAGCAGTACTTC
CDR3aa: CASSPGTGPYEQYF

j_gene: TRBJ2-2
v_gene: TRBV28
d_gene: TRBD2
len: 18
abundance: .
CDR3nt: TGTGCCAGCAGTTTATCGTTTGGGGGGGTTGAATACGGCGGGGAGCTGTTTTTT
CDR3aa: CASSLSFGGVEYGGELFF

j_gene: TRBJ2-5
v_gene: TRBV5-4
d_gene: .
len: 12
abundance: .
CDR3nt: TGTGCCAGCAGCAGGGAGCAAGAGACCCAGTACTTC
CDR3aa: CASSREQETQYF

j_gene: TRBJ2-5
v_gene: TRBV7-9
d_gene: .
len: 13
abundance: .
CDR3nt: TGTGCCAGCAGCCGGGGGACTCAAGAGACCCAGTACTTC
CDR3aa: CASSRGTQETQYF

j_gene: TRBJ2-1
v_gene: TRBV4-2
d_gene: TRBD2
len: 13
abundance: .
CDR3nt: TGTGCCAGCAGCCGCACCACGGGAGGCGAGCAGTTCTTC
CDR3aa: CASSRTTGGEQFF

j_gene: TRBJ1-1
v_gene: TRBV28
d_gene: .
len: 13
abundance: .
CDR3nt: TGTGCCAGCAGTTTAGTCCAGAACACTGAAGCTTTCTTT
CDR3aa: CASSLVQNTEAFF

j_gene: TRBJ1-5
v_gene: TRBV2
d_gene: .
len: 15
abundance: .
CDR3nt: TGTGCCAGCAGATCCGAGGGCCGGAGAAATCAGCCCCAGCATTTT
CDR3aa: CASRSEGRRNQPQHF

j_gene: TRBJ1-1
v_gene: TRBV5-1
d_gene: .
len: 15
abundance: .
CDR3nt: TGCGCCAGCAGCTTGGGGCGGCAACAGAACACTGAAGCTTTCTTT
CDR3aa: CASSLGRQQNTEAFF

j_gene: TRBJ2-7
v_gene: TRBV6-1
d_gene: TRBD2
len: 14
abundance: .
CDR3nt: TGTGCCAGCAGCTTGGGACTAGCGGATAGAGAGCAGTACTTC
CDR3aa: CASSLGLADREQYF

j_gene: TRBJ1-5
v_gene: TRBV28
d_gene: TRBD1
len: 15
abundance: .
CDR3nt: TGTGCCAGCAGTTTGACAGGGGCCCGCAATCAGCCCCAGCATTTT
CDR3aa: CASSLTGARNQPQHF

j_gene: TRBJ1-4
v_gene: TRBV6-5
d_gene: TRBD1
len: 14
abundance: .
CDR3nt: TGTGCCAGCAGTTACTCGTGGGGACAGGGTGAACTGTTTTTT
CDR3aa: CASSYSWGQGELFF

j_gene: TRBJ2-3
v_gene: TRBV14
d_gene: TRBD2
len: 16
abundance: .
CDR3nt: TGTGCCAGCAGCCAAGTGTACGCGGGAGCTCAGGATACGCAGTATTTT
CDR3aa: CASSQVYAGAQDTQYF

j_gene: TRBJ2-7
v_gene: TRBV18
d_gene: TRBD1
len: 14
abundance: .
CDR3nt: TGTGCCAGCTCACACGACAGGGGAAAACTCGAGCAGTACTTC
CDR3aa: CASSHDRGKLEQYF

j_gene: TRBJ2-3
v_gene: TRBV29-1
d_gene: TRBD2
len: 16
abundance: .
CDR3nt: TGCAGCGTGGGAACGGGAGGATGGGACCAGACAGATACGCAGTATTTT
CDR3aa: CSVGTGGWDQTDTQYF

j_gene: TRBJ2-7
v_gene: TRBV6-1
d_gene: TRBD1
len: 15
abundance: .
CDR3nt: TGTGCCAGCAGTGAAGGACAGGGGCTCTCCTACGAGCAGTACTTC
CDR3aa: CASSEGQGLSYEQYF

j_gene: TRBJ2-3
v_gene: TRBV5-4
d_gene: TRBD1
len: 14
abundance: .
CDR3nt: TGTGCCAGCAGCTTTGGGACAGGCACAGATACGCAGTATTTT
CDR3aa: CASSFGTGTDTQYF

j_gene: TRBJ2-7
v_gene: TRBV27
d_gene: TRBD1
len: 15
abundance: .
CDR3nt: TGTGCCAGCAGTGCCTGGGCAGGGGGCTCCTACGAGCAGTACTTC
CDR3aa: CASSAWAGGSYEQYF

j_gene: TRBJ1-2
v_gene: TRBV28
d_gene: .
len: 16
abundance: .
CDR3nt: TGTGCCAGCAGCGCCTTTAGGGGAGGTTCGGGCTATGGCTACACCTTC
CDR3aa: CASSAFRGGSGYGYTF

j_gene: TRBJ1-5
v_gene: TRBV6-1
d_gene: TRBD1
len: 13
abundance: .
CDR3nt: TGTGCCTCTTGTTGGGACAGCACGCGGCCCCAGCATTTT
CDR3aa: CASCWDSTRPQHF

j_gene: TRBJ2-2
v_gene: TRBV27
d_gene: TRBD2
len: 14
abundance: .
CDR3nt: TGTGCCACCGGGACTAGCGCGAACACCGGGGAGCTGTTTTTT
CDR3aa: CATGTSANTGELFF

j_gene: TRBJ2-1
v_gene: TRBV5-4
d_gene: .
len: 13
abundance: once
CDR3nt: TGTGCCAGCAGCTTGAAGCGGGACAATGAGCAGTTCTTC
CDR3aa: CASSLKRDNEQFF

j_gene: TRBJ2-5
v_gene: TRBV28
d_gene: .
len: 15
abundance: .
CDR3nt: TGTGCCAGCACGAATACCGGGACTGCCAAAGAGACCCAGTACTTC
CDR3aa: CASTNTGTAKETQYF

j_gene: TRBJ1-5
v_gene: TRBV6-5
d_gene: TRBD1
len: 13
abundance: few
CDR3nt: TGTGCCAGCAGCGACAGGGACAATCAGCCCCAGCATTTT
CDR3aa: CASSDRDNQPQHF

j_gene: TRBJ1-4
v_gene: TRBV19
d_gene: .
len: 15
abundance: .
CDR3nt: TGTGCCAGTAGTATGGAGAGGCGTCCTAATGAAAAACTGTTTTTT
CDR3aa: CASSMERRPNEKLFF

j_gene: TRBJ2-2
v_gene: TRBV7-7
d_gene: TRBD2
len: 14
abundance: once
CDR3nt: TGTGCTAGCAGCTTAGCTAGCGGCGGCGGGGAGCTGTTTTTT
CDR3aa: CASSLASGGGELFF

j_gene: TRBJ2-3
v_gene: TRBV10-3
d_gene: TRBD2
len: 15
abundance: once
CDR3nt: TGTGCCATCAGCGAGATGACTAGCTCGGCAGATACGCAGTATTTT
CDR3aa: CAISEMTSSADTQYF

j_gene: TRBJ1-2
v_gene: TRBV6-5
d_gene: .
len: 13
abundance: .
CDR3nt: TGTGCCAGCAGTTACAGTGGCAGCTATGGCTACACCTTC
CDR3aa: CASSYSGSYGYTF